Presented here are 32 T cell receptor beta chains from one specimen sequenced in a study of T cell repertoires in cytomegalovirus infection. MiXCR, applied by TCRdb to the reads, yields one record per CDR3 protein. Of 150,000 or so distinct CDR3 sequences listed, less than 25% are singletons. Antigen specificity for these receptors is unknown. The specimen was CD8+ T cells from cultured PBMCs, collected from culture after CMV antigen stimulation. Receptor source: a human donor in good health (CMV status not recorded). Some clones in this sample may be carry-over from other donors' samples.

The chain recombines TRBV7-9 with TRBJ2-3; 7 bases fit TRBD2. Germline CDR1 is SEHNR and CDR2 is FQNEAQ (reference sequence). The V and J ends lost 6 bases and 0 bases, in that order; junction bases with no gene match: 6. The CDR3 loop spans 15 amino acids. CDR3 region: CASRMGGSSTDTQYF. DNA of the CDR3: TGTGCCAGCAGAATGGGGGGGAGCAGCACAGATACGCAGTATTTT. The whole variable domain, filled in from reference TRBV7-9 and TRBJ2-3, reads DTGVSQNPRHKITKRGQNVTFRCDPISEHNRLYWYRQTLGQGPEFLTYFQNEAQLEKSRLLSDRFSAERPKGSFSTLEIQRTEQGDSAMYLCASRMGGSSTDTQYFGPGTRLTVL.

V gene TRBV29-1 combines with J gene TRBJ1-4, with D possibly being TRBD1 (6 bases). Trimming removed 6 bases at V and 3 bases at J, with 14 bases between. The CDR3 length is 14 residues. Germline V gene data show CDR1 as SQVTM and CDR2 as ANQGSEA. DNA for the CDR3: TGCAGCGTCACCGACAGGAAAGCTAATGAAAAACTGTTTTTT. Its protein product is CSVTDRKANEKLFF.

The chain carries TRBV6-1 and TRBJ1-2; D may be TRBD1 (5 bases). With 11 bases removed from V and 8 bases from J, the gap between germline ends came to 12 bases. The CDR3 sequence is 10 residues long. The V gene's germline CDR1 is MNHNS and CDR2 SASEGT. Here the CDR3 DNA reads TGTGCCGGACGAGGGGAGGGCTACACCTTC. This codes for CAGRGEGYTF.

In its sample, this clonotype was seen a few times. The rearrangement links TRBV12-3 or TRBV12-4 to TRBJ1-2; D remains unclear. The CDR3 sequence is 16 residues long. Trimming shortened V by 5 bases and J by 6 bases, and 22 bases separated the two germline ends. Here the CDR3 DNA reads TGTGCCAGCAGTCCAACTCCGTGGGGAGGGAACCATGGCTACACCTTC. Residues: CASSPTPWGGNHGYTF.

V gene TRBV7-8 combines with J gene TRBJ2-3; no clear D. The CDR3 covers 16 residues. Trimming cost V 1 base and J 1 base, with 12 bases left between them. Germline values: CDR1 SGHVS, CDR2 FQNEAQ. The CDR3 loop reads CASSLVEVLGTDTQYF. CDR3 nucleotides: TGTGCCAGCAGCTTAGTTGAGGTACTTGGCACAGATACGCAGTATTTT.

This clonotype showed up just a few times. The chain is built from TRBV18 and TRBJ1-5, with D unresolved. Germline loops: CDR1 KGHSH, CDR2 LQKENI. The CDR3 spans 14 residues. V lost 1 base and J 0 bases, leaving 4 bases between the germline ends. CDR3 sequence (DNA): TGTGCCAGCTCACCACGCTTTAGCAATCAGCCCCAGCATTTT. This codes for CASSPRFSNQPQHF.

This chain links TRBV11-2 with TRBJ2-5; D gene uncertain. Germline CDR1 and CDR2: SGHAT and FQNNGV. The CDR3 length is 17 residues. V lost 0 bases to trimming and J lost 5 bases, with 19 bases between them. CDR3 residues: CASSLDRGILLLETQYF. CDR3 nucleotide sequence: TGTGCCAGCAGCTTAGATCGTGGGATCCTTTTGTTGGAGACCCAGTACTTC.

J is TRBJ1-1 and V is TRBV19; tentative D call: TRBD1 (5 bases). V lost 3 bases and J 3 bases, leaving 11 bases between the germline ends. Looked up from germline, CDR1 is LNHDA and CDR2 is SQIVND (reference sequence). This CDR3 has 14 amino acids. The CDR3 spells CASSMGQIHTEAFF. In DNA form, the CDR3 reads TGTGCCAGTAGTATGGGGCAGATACACACTGAAGCTTTCTTT. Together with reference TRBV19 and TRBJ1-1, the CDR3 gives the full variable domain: DGGITQSPKYLFRKEGQNVTLSCEQNLNHDAMYWYRQDPGQGLRLIYYSQIVNDFQKGDIAEGYSVSREKKESFPLTVTSAQKNPTAFYLCASSMGQIHTEAFFGQGTRLTVV.

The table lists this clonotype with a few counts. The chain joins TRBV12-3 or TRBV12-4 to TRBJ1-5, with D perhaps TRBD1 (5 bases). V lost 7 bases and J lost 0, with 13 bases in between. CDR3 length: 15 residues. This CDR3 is CASTLGGYSNQPQHF. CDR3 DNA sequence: TGTGCCAGCACCTTGGGGGGGTATAGCAATCAGCCCCAGCATTTT.

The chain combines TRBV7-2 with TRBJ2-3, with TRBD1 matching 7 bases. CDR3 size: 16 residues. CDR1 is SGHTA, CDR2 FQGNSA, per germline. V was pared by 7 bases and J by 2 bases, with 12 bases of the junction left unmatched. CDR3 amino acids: CASTKRDSLFTDTQYF. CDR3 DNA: TGTGCCAGCACCAAACGGGACAGCCTTTTCACAGATACGCAGTATTTT.

CDR3 sequence: CANRNLGTFDYEQYF. The CDR3 DNA reads as TGTGCCAACAGAAACCTCGGGACATTCGACTACGAGCAGTACTTC. V usage is TRBV27 and J usage is TRBJ2-7; D might be TRBD1 (6 bases). CDR1 MNHEY and CDR2 SMNVEV come from the germline V gene (reference sequence). V dropped 10 bases and J dropped 3 bases, with 22 bases sitting between them. The CDR3 has 15 amino acids.

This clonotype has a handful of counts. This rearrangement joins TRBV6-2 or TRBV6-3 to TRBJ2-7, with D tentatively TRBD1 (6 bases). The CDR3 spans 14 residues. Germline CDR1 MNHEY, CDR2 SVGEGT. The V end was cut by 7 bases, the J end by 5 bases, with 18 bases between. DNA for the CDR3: TGTGCCAGCACCTCGTCGACAGGTCTGCACGAGCAGTACTTC. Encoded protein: CASTSSTGLHEQYF.

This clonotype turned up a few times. The chain's CDR3 is CASSEALGATYEQYF. The CDR3 bases are TGTGCCAGCAGTGAAGCGCTGGGGGCAACCTACGAGCAGTACTTC. The chain links TRBV2 to TRBJ2-7; the D gene is possibly TRBD1 (6 bases). V was trimmed by 0 bases and J by 2 bases, leaving 11 bases between them. From germline, CDR1 is SNHLY and CDR2 FYNNEI. The CDR3 runs 15 residues.

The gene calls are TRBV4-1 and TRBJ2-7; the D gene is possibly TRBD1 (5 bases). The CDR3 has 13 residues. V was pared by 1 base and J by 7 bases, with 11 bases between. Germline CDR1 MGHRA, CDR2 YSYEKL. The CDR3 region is CASSQGDSLEQYF. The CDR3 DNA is TGCGCCAGCAGCCAAGGAGACAGCCTTGAGCAGTACTTC.

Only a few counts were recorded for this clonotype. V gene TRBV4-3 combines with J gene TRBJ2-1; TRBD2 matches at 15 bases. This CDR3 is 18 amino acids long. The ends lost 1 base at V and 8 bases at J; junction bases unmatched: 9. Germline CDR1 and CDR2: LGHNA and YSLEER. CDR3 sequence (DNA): TGCGCCAGCAGCCAAGGCACGGGACTAGCGGGGGGCCGGTATGAGCAGTTCTTC. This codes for CASSQGTGLAGGRYEQFF.

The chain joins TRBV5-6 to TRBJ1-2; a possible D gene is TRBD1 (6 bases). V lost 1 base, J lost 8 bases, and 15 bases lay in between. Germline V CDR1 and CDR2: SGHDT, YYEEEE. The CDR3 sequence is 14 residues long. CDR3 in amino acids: CASSLPQGRKGYTF. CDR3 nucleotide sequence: TGTGCCAGCAGCTTGCCACAGGGAAGGAAAGGCTACACCTTC.

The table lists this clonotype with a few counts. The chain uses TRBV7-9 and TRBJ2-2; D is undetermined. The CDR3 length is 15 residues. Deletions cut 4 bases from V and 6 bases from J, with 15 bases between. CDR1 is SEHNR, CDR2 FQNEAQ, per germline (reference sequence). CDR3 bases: TGTGCCAGCAGCTCCCAACGTTATACTCCCGGGGAGCTGTTTTTT. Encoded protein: CASSSQRYTPGELFF.

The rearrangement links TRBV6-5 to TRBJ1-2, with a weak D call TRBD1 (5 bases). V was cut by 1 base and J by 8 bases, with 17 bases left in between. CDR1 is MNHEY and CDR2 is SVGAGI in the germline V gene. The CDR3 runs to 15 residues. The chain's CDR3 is CASSYYADTKEGYTF. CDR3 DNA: TGTGCCAGCAGTTACTACGCGGACACCAAGGAAGGCTACACCTTC.

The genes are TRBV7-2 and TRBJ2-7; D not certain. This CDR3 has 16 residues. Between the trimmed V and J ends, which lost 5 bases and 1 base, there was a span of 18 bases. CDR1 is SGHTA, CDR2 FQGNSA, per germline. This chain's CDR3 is CASSPAPGRYSYEQYF. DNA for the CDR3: TGTGCCAGCAGCCCCGCCCCCGGACGCTATTCCTACGAGCAGTACTTC.

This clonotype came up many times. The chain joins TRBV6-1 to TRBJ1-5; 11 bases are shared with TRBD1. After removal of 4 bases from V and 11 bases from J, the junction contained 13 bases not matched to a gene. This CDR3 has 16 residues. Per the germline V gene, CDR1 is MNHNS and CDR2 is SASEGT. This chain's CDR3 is CASSVAPGQGVRSQHF. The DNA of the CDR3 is TGTGCCAGCAGTGTTGCACCGGGACAGGGGGTTCGATCCCAGCATTTT.

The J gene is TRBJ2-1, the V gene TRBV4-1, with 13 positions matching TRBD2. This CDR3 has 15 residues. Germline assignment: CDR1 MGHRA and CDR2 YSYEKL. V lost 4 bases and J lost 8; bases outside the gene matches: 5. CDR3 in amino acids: CASSPRTSGGDEQFF. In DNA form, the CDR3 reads TGCGCCAGCAGCCCCCGGACTAGCGGGGGTGATGAGCAGTTCTTC.

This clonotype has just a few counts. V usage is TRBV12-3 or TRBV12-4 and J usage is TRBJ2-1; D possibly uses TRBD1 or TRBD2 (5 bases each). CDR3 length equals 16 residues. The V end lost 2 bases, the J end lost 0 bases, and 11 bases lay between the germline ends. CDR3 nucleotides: TGTGCCAGCAGTTTAAGGGACCCTGCCTCCTACAATGAGCAGTTCTTC. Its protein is CASSLRDPASYNEQFF.

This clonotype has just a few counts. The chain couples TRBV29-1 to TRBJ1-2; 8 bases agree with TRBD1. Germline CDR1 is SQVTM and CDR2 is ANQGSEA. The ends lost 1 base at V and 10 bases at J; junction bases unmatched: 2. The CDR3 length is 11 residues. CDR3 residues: CSVEGTGTYTF. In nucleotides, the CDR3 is TGCAGCGTTGAAGGGACAGGGACCTACACCTTC.

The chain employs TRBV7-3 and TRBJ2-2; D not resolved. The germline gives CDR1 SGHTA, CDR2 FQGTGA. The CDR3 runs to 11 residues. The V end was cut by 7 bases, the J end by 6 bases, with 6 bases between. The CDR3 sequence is CASTNAGELFF. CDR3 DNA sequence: TGTGCCAGCACCAACGCCGGGGAGCTGTTTTTT. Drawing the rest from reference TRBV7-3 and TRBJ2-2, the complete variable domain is GAGVSQTPSNKVTEKGKYVELRCDPISGHTALYWYRQSLGQGPEFLIYFQGTGAADDSGLPNDRFFAVRPEGSVSTLKIQRTERGDSAVYLCASTNAGELFFGEGSRLTVL.

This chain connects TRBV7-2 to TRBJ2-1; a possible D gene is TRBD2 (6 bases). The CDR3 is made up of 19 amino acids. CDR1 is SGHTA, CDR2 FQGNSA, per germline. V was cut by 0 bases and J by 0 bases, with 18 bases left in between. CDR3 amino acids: CASSLAGTLGGSSYNEQFF. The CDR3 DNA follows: TGTGCCAGCAGCTTAGCGGGGACTCTCGGTGGAAGCTCCTACAATGAGCAGTTCTTC.

CDR3 DNA sequence: TGTGCCAGCGAGGAGGGGGGCACAGATACGCAGTATTTT. Protein product: CASEEGGTDTQYF. V usage is TRBV27 and J usage is TRBJ2-3; D may correspond to TRBD1 or TRBD2 (6 bases each). The CDR3 spans 13 residues. Trimming shortened V by 8 bases and J by 1 base, and 10 bases separated the two germline ends. Germline-derived CDR1 and CDR2 are MNHEY and SMNVEV (reference sequence).

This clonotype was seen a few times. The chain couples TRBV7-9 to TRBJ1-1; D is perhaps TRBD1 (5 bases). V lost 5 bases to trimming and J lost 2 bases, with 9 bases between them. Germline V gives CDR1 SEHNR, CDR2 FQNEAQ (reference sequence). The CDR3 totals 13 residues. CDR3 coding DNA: TGTGCCAGCAGCCGACAGCTCAACACTGAAGCTTTCTTT. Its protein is CASSRQLNTEAFF.

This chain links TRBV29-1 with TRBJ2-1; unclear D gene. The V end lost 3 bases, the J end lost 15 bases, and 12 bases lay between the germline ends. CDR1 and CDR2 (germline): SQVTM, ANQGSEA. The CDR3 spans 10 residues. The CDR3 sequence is CSVDDSRRFF. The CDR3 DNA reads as TGCAGCGTTGACGACTCCCGAAGGTTCTTC.

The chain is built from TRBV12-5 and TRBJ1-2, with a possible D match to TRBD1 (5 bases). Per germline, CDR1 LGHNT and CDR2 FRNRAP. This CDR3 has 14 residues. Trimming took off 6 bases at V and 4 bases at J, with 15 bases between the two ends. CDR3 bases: TGTGCTAGTGGAGGTCCGTCCGGGGGCTATGGCTACACCTTC. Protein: CASGGPSGGYGYTF.

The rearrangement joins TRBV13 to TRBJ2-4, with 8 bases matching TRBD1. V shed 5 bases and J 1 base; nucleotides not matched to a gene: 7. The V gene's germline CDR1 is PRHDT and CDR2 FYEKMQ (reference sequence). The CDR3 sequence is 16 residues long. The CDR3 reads CASSKTGAGAKNIQYF. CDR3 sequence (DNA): TGTGCCAGCAGCAAGACAGGGGCCGGGGCCAAAAACATTCAGTACTTC.

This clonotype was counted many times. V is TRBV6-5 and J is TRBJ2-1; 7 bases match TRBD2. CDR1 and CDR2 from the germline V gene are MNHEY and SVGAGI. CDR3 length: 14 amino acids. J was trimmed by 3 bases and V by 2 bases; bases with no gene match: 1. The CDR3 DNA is TGTGCCAGCAGTTACGCTAGCGGCTACAATGAGCAGTTCTTC. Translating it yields CASSYASGYNEQFF.

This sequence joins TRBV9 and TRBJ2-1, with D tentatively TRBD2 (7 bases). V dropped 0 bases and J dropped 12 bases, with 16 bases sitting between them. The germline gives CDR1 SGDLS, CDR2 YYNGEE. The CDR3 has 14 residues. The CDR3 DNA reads TGTGCCAGCAGCGTAGGTGGGGGGGCGGTTGTGCAGTTCTTC. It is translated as CASSVGGGAVVQFF.